This is a list of T cell receptor beta chains from one sample in a study of Graves' ophthalmopathy and Graves' hyperthyroidism. In TCRdb, the multiplex PCR reads were re-called with MiXCR into one record per CDR3 protein. The data contain about 210,000 distinct CDR3 sequences, just under 30% of them singletons. The sample was peripheral blood. The receptors shown here come from a man aged 45 to 65 with Graves' ophthalmopathy. Each CDR3 is given with its conserved first and last residue. D genes are given only for firm matches. Clone size is given for some rows only: seen once, a few or many times, or a class if the clone is expanded.

d_gene,j_gene,v_gene,abundance,CDR3aa,CDR3nt
TRBD2,TRBJ2-7,TRBV20-1,many,CSARLAGGAYEQYF,TGCAGTGCTCGCCTGGCGGGGGGGGCCTACGAGCAGTACTTC
.,TRBJ1-2,TRBV12-3/TRBV12-4,many,CASSPTETNYGYTF,TGTGCCAGCAGTCCCACTGAGACTAACTATGGCTACACCTTC
.,TRBJ1-1,TRBV5-1,many,CASSEGSEAFF,TGCGCCAGCAGTGAGGGCAGTGAAGCTTTCTTT
.,TRBJ2-7,TRBV11-2,many,CASSSELGGYEQYF,TGTGCCAGCAGCTCCGAGCTTGGAGGCTACGAGCAGTACTTC
.,TRBJ2-7,TRBV19,many,CASSIGTGVGYEQYF,TGTGCCAGTAGTATCGGCACGGGGGTGGGCTACGAGCAGTACTTC
TRBD1,TRBJ2-7,TRBV6-1,.,CASSRGQAYEQYF,TGTGCCAGCAGCCGAGGACAGGCCTACGAGCAGTACTTC
.,TRBJ2-2,TRBV27,many,CASKATLGTGELFF,TGTGCCAGCAAGGCAACCCTAGGCACCGGGGAGCTGTTTTTT
.,TRBJ1-6,TRBV28,.,CASSFEGITQTPLHF,TGTGCCAGCAGTTTCGAAGGCATCACTCAAACACCCCTCCACTTT
TRBD1,TRBJ1-1,TRBV12-3/TRBV12-4,.,CASRPLGQGNTEAFF,TGTGCCAGCAGACCTTTGGGACAGGGAAACACTGAAGCTTTCTTT
TRBD1,TRBJ1-5,TRBV7-8,.,CASSLMGTGVQPQHF,TGTGCCAGCAGCTTAATGGGGACAGGGGTTCAGCCCCAGCATTTT
.,TRBJ2-2,TRBV7-9,.,CASSLRLEELFF,TGTGCCAGCAGCTTAAGATTAGAGGAGCTGTTTTTT
.,TRBJ2-7,TRBV2,.,CASSEGMWEQYF,TGTGCCAGCAGTGAGGGGATGTGGGAGCAGTACTTC
.,TRBJ2-7,TRBV7-3,many,CASSLDPSSYEQYF,TGTGCCAGCAGCTTAGACCCGAGCTCCTACGAGCAGTACTTC
.,TRBJ1-2,TRBV20-1,few,CSAREQNYGYTF,TGCAGTGCTAGAGAGCAGAACTATGGCTACACCTTC
.,TRBJ1-1,TRBV28,many,CASSFKNTEAFF,TGTGCCAGCAGTTTCAAGAACACTGAAGCTTTCTTT
.,TRBJ2-7,TRBV6-4,.,CASSDPVPYEQYF,TGTGCCAGCAGTGACCCCGTTCCCTACGAGCAGTACTTC
TRBD1,TRBJ2-7,TRBV7-2,few,CASSPSGQGHYEQYF,TGTGCCAGCAGCCCAAGCGGACAGGGGCATTACGAGCAGTACTTC
.,TRBJ1-5,TRBV10-3,many,CAISVGGGTQPQHF,TGTGCCATCAGTGTTGGGGGAGGGACTCAGCCCCAGCATTTT
.,TRBJ2-5,TRBV7-2,few,CASSLGFQETQYF,TGTGCCAGCAGCTTAGGTTTTCAAGAGACCCAGTACTTC
.,TRBJ1-2,TRBV5-1,many,CASSLGARVADGYTF,TGCGCCAGCAGCTTGGGGGCGCGCGTTGCGGATGGCTACACCTTC
.,TRBJ1-2,TRBV6-5,many,CASSYSRTPYGYTF,TGTGCCAGCAGTTACTCGCGGACCCCTTATGGCTACACCTTC
TRBD2,TRBJ2-5,TRBV7-2,many,CASSSRLNSGSETQYF,TGTGCCAGCAGCTCTCGGCTAAATAGCGGGAGTGAGACCCAGTACTTC
.,TRBJ2-7,TRBV6-2/TRBV6-3,many,CASSPLMGPTYEQYF,TGTGCCAGCAGCCCATTGATGGGTCCGACCTACGAGCAGTACTTC
TRBD2,TRBJ2-7,TRBV29-1,many,CSVEWSAGVPNEQYF,TGCAGCGTGGAGTGGTCAGCGGGAGTTCCCAACGAGCAGTACTTC
TRBD1,TRBJ1-6,TRBV19,many,CASSVTGQGNSPLHF,TGTGCCAGTAGTGTAACCGGACAGGGGAATTCACCCCTCCACTTT
TRBD1,TRBJ2-4,TRBV11-2,.,CASSSGDRVGVAKNIQYF,TGTGCCAGCAGCTCCGGGGACAGGGTGGGGGTAGCCAAAAACATTCAGTACTTC
TRBD1,TRBJ1-6,TRBV2,many,CASKGAGDYSPLHF,TGTGCCAGCAAGGGGGCAGGCGACTATTCACCCCTCCACTTT
TRBD2,TRBJ2-6,TRBV12-5,many,CASGLDKAGAPSGANVLTF,TGTGCTAGTGGTTTGGACAAAGCGGGAGCCCCCTCTGGGGCCAACGTCCTGACTTTC
.,TRBJ2-6,TRBV20-1,many,CSAREPRANVLTF,TGCAGTGCCAGGGAACCGCGGGCCAACGTCCTGACTTTC
TRBD1,TRBJ1-1,TRBV12-3/TRBV12-4,.,CASLRGQVNTEAFF,TGTGCCAGCCTCAGGGGGCAAGTGAACACTGAAGCTTTCTTT
TRBD2,TRBJ2-2,TRBV2,many,CASSEPGLAGEVGRTGELFF,TGTGCCAGCAGTGAACCGGGACTAGCGGGAGAAGTAGGACGGACCGGGGAGCTGTTTTTT
TRBD2,TRBJ2-7,TRBV29-1,many,CSSYLAGGEQYF,TGCAGCTCCTACCTTGCGGGAGGCGAGCAGTACTTC
TRBD1,TRBJ2-7,TRBV5-5,few,CASSLQGAGYEQYF,TGTGCCAGCAGCTTACAGGGGGCTGGGTACGAGCAGTACTTC
.,TRBJ1-2,TRBV16,many,CASSQSTVSGYTF,TGTGCCAGCAGCCAATCCACAGTGTCCGGCTACACCTTC
.,TRBJ2-5,TRBV7-6,.,CASSSGSFVAAGETQYF,TGTGCCAGCAGCTCAGGGAGTTTTGTGGCCGCGGGAGAGACCCAGTACTTC
.,TRBJ1-5,TRBV28,.,CASSLDTDSNQPQHF,TGTGCCAGCAGTTTAGACACGGATAGCAATCAGCCCCAGCATTTT
.,TRBJ2-5,TRBV7-2,.,CASSFAGGSEETQYF,TGTGCCAGCAGCTTCGCAGGGGGGTCTGAAGAGACCCAGTACTTC
.,TRBJ2-5,TRBV7-3,many,CASSFSRDETQYF,TGTGCCAGCAGCTTCTCCAGGGATGAGACCCAGTACTTC
TRBD1,TRBJ1-2,TRBV20-1,.,CSARRDRVYGYTF,TGCAGTGCTAGGAGGGACAGGGTGTATGGCTACACCTTC
.,TRBJ1-1,TRBV6-2/TRBV6-3,.,CASSQVTVSNTEAFF,TGTGCCAGCAGTCAAGTAACAGTTTCGAACACTGAAGCTTTCTTT
.,TRBJ2-7,TRBV11-2,many,CASSLVQRQYF,TGTGCCAGCAGCTTAGTCCAGCGGCAGTACTTC
TRBD1,TRBJ2-7,TRBV6-1,.,CASSAPQGAGSEQYF,TGTGCCAGCAGTGCCCCACAGGGGGCGGGTAGCGAGCAGTACTTC
TRBD1,TRBJ1-3,TRBV12-3/TRBV12-4,.,CASRPTGGSGNTIYF,TGTGCCAGCAGACCAACAGGGGGCTCTGGAAACACCATATATTTT
.,TRBJ1-3,TRBV2,.,CASSEGLAAKAGNTIYF,TGTGCCAGCAGTGAAGGCCTGGCAGCGAAAGCTGGAAACACCATATATTTT
.,TRBJ2-7,TRBV20-1,few,CSGTKGLAYEQYF,TGCAGTGGAACGAAGGGACTGGCGTACGAGCAGTACTTC
TRBD2,TRBJ2-2,TRBV4-1,.,CASSSTSAGELFF,TGTGCCAGCAGCTCAACTAGCGCCGGGGAGCTGTTTTTT
.,TRBJ2-5,TRBV7-3,few,CASSRGPGEETQYF,TGTGCCAGCAGCCGGGGACCAGGGGAAGAGACCCAGTACTTC
.,TRBJ1-6,TRBV28,.,CASHAGSPLHF,TGTGCCAGCCACGCGGGCTCACCCCTCCACTTT
.,TRBJ1-1,TRBV6-5,many,CASSYGGRTEAFF,TGTGCCAGCAGTTACGGGGGGCGCACTGAAGCTTTCTTT
TRBD2,TRBJ2-2,TRBV27,many,CASRGGARTGELFF,TGTGCCTCCCGGGGGGGGGCGCGGACCGGGGAGCTGTTTTTT
.,TRBJ2-5,TRBV12-3/TRBV12-4,many,CASSNGLAVQETQYF,TGTGCCAGCAGTAACGGCTTAGCGGTCCAAGAGACCCAGTACTTC
TRBD1,TRBJ1-1,TRBV30,many,CAWSNPGTGGNTEAFF,TGTGCCTGGAGCAATCCCGGGACAGGGGGGAACACTGAAGCTTTCTTT
.,TRBJ1-1,TRBV7-2,.,CASSLKWSGTEAFF,TGTGCCAGCAGCTTAAAGTGGTCGGGTACTGAAGCTTTCTTT
.,TRBJ2-7,TRBV28,many,CASSGDNKPYEQYF,TGTGCCAGCAGTGGGGACAACAAGCCCTACGAGCAGTACTTC
.,TRBJ1-5,TRBV20-1,many,CSAGRGADASQPQHF,TGCAGTGCAGGTCGGGGGGCGGATGCGTCTCAGCCCCAGCATTTT
.,TRBJ2-7,TRBV6-2/TRBV6-3,.,CASSPGALYEQYF,TGTGCCAGCAGCCCGGGGGCTTTGTACGAGCAGTACTTC
.,TRBJ2-3,TRBV4-2,.,CASSYSTEDTQYF,TGTGCCAGCAGCTACTCCACGGAGGATACGCAGTATTTT
.,TRBJ1-2,TRBV30,many,CAWSKPGVPYGYTF,TGTGCCTGGAGTAAACCCGGGGTCCCCTATGGCTACACCTTC